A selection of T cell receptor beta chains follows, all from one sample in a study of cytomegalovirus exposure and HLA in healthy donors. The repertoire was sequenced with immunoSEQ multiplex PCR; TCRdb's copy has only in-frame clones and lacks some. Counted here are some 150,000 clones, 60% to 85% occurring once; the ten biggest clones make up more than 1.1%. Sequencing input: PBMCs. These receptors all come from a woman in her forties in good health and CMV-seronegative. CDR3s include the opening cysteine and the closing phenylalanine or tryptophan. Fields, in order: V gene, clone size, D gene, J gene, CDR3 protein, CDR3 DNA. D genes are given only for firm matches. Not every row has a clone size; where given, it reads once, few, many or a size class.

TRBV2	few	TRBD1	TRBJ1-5	CASRNLQGGQPQHF	TGTGCCAGCCGAAACCTACAGGGGGGACAGCCCCAGCATTTT
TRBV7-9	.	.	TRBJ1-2	CASSYISGDSGYTF	TGTGCCAGCAGCTACATATCAGGGGATAGCGGCTACACCTTC
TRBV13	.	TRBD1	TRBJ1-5	CASSLRDRSNQPQHF	TGTGCCAGCAGCTTACGGGACAGGAGCAATCAGCCCCAGCATTTT
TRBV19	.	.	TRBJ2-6	CASCGRGSSGANVLTF	TGTGCCAGTTGCGGTAGAGGGTCCTCTGGGGCCAACGTCCTGACTTTC
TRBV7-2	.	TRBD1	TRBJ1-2	CASSLAPGQGAGGYTF	TGTGCCAGCAGCTTAGCGCCAGGACAGGGGGCCGGTGGCTACACCTTC
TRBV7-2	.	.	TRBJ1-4	CASSTAAKLFF	TGTGCCAGCAGCACAGCCGCGAAACTGTTTTTT
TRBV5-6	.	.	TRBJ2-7	CASSPTGTTSYVEQYF	TGTGCCAGCAGCCCCACCGGGACAACCAGCTACGTAGAGCAGTACTTC
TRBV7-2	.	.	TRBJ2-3	CASSYDPTSTDTQYF	TGTGCCAGCAGCTACGATCCCACTAGCACAGATACGCAGTATTTT
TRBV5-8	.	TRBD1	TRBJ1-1	CASSFDRGSAFF	TGTGCCAGCAGCTTTGACAGGGGGAGTGCTTTCTTT
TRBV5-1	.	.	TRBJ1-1	CASSSATALNTEAFF	TGCGCCAGCAGCTCGGCGACAGCCTTGAACACTGAAGCTTTCTTT
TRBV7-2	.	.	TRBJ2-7	CASSLIVSRGYEQYF	TGTGCCAGCAGCTTAATCGTTTCCAGGGGCTACGAGCAGTACTTC
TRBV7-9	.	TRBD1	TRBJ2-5	CASSFGSGTGLQETQYF	TGTGCCAGCAGCTTTGGGAGTGGGACAGGGCTTCAAGAGACCCAGTACTTC
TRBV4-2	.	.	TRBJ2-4	CASSQASEILAKNIQYF	TGTGCCAGCAGCCAAGCGAGCGAGATCCTAGCCAAAAACATTCAGTACTTC
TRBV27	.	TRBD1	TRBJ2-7	CASSFYRDRGYEQYF	TGTGCCAGCAGCTTTTACCGGGACAGGGGCTACGAGCAGTACTTC
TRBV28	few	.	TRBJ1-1	CASSLPRTGTRTEAFF	TGTGCCAGCAGTCTACCTCGTACAGGAACCCGCACTGAAGCTTTCTTT
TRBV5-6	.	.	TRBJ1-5	CASSLDRNQPQHF	TGTGCCAGCAGCTTGGACAGGAATCAGCCCCAGCATTTT
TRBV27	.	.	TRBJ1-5	CASSLAGVSNQPQHF	TGTGCCAGCAGTTTAGCGGGTGTTAGCAATCAGCCCCAGCATTTT
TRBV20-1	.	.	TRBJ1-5	CSASRVEPQHF	TGCAGTGCTTCCCGGGTGGAGCCCCAGCATTTT
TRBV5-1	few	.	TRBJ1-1	CASSLALMNTEAFF	TGCGCCAGCAGCTTGGCACTGATGAACACTGAAGCTTTCTTT
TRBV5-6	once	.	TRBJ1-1	CASSLVLGNTEAFF	TGTGCCAGCAGCTTGGTTCTCGGGAACACTGAAGCTTTCTTT
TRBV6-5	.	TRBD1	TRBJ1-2	CASSYRETTGWGYTF	TGTGCCAGCAGTTACCGAGAAACGACAGGGTGGGGCTACACCTTC
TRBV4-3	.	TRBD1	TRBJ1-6	CASSQGIFGQGSSYNSPLHF	TGCGCCAGCAGCCAAGGGATATTCGGACAGGGAAGCTCCTATAATTCACCCCTCCACTTT
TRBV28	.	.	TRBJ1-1	CASSPLDRNTEAFF	TGTGCCAGCAGTCCGCTGGACAGGAACACTGAAGCTTTCTTT
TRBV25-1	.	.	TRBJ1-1	CASRAAGGLAFF	TGTGCCAGCAGGGCCGCGGGGGGGTTAGCTTTCTTT
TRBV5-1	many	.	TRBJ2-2	CASSSGVRAGELFF	TGCGCCAGCAGCTCAGGGGTAAGGGCCGGGGAGCTGTTTTTT
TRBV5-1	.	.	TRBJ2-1	CASSFGGAGYEQFF	TGCGCCAGCAGCTTCGGTGGGGCGGGGTATGAGCAGTTCTTC
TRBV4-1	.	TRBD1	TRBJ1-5	CASSLRPGQGNQPQHF	TGCGCCAGCAGCCTTAGACCGGGACAGGGGAATCAGCCCCAGCATTTT
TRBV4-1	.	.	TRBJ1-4	CASSQVSLNEKLFF	TGCGCCAGCAGCCAAGTAAGCCTAAATGAAAAACTGTTTTTT
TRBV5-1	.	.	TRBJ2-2	CASSLQGWNTGELFF	TGCGCCAGCAGCTTGCAGGGATGGAACACCGGGGAGCTGTTTTTT
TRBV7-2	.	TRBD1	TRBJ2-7	CASSSIQGKQYF	TGTGCCAGCAGCTCGATACAGGGGAAGCAGTACTTC
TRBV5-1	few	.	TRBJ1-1	CASSLGEPNTEAFF	TGCGCCAGCAGCTTGGGCGAACCGAACACTGAAGCTTTCTTT
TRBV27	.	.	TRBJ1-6	CASRRQENSPLHF	TGTGCCAGCAGGCGACAGGAAAATTCACCCCTCCACTTT
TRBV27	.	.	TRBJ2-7	CASSYRDSYEQYF	TGTGCCAGCAGTTACAGAGACTCCTACGAGCAGTACTTC
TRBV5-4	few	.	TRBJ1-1	CASSFSAGTEAFF	TGTGCCAGCAGCTTCTCCGCGGGCACTGAAGCTTTCTTT
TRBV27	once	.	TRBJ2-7	CASRRGGGEQYF	TGTGCCAGCAGGCGTGGGGGCGGCGAGCAGTACTTC
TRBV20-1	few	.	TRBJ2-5	CSAKLGPTKYF	TGCAGTGCTAAATTAGGCCCTACTAAGTACTTC
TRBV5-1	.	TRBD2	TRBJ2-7	CASSPTGTRTREQYF	TGCGCCAGCAGCCCGACCGGGACTAGGACTCGGGAGCAGTACTTC
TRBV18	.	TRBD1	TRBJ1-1	CASSTSTGGSTEAFF	TGTGCCAGCTCAACATCGACAGGGGGGTCGACTGAAGCTTTCTTT
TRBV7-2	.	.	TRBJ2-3	CASSKRAGAVDTQYF	TGTGCCAGCAGCAAAAGGGCGGGGGCGGTAGATACGCAGTATTTT